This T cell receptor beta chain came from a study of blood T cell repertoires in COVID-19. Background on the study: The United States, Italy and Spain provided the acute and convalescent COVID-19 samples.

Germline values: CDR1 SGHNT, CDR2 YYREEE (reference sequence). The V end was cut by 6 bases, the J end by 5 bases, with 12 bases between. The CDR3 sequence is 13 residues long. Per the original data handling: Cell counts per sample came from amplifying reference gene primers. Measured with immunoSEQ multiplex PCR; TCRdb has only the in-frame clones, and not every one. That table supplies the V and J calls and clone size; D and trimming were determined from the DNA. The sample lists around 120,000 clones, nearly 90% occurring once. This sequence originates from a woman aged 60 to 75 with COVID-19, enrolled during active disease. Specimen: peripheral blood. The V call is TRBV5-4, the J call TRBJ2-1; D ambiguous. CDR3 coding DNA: TGTGCCAGCACCGCTTCCACGGACAATGAGCAGTTCTTC. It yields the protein CASTASTDNEQFF. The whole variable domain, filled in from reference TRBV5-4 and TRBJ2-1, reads ETGVTQSPTHLIKTRGQQVTLRCSSQSGHNTVSWYQQALGQGPQFIFQYYREEENGRGNFPPRFSGLQFPNYSSELNVNALELDDSALYLCASTASTDNEQFFGPGTRLTVL.